This entry lists 28 T cell receptor beta chains sequenced from one sample in a study of early T cells in non-severe SARS-CoV-2 infection. One entry per CDR3 protein results from TCRdb running MiXCR on the 5' RACE reads. Counted here are 25,000 to 35,000 distinct CDR3 sequences, approximately 6% occurring once; the ten biggest clones make up roughly 5.5%. Sequences were obtained from whole blood. All receptors derive from an adult who was a healthcare worker with PCR-confirmed SARS-CoV-2 infection or an uninfected control (not recorded which).

This clonotype turned up a few times. This sequence may be a read error, since a much larger clone differs from it by one base. The J gene is TRBJ2-5, the V gene TRBV5-1, with D unresolved. V lost 1 base and J lost 5, with 12 bases in between. CDR3 length: 14 amino acids. From germline, CDR1 is SGHRS and CDR2 YFSETQ. CDR3 coding DNA: TGCGCCAGCAGCTTGATTGCCCCCCCGGAGACCCAGTACTTC. This encodes CASSLIAPPETQYF.

In this sample, this clonotype turned up many times. The genes are TRBV27 and TRBJ2-7; D possibly corresponds to TRBD2 (7 bases). With 4 bases removed from V and 3 bases from J, the gap between germline ends came to 16 bases. The germline CDR1 and CDR2 sequences are MNHEY and SMNVEV (reference sequence). The CDR3 length is 15 residues. DNA for the CDR3: TGTGCCAGCAGTTCCCACAAAGGGGGGGACTACGAGCAGTACGTC. Translated: CASSSHKGGDYEQYV.

This clonotype turned up a few times. The V call is TRBV19, the J call TRBJ2-3; D might be TRBD2 (6 bases). The germline V and J ends were trimmed by 6 bases and 0 bases, with 7 bases remaining between them. Germline V gene sequence: CDR1 LNHDA, CDR2 SQIVND (reference sequence). This CDR3 has 13 amino acids. The CDR3 nucleotides are TGTGCCAGTAGGGGGACTAGCACAGATACGCAGTATTTT. This codes for CASRGTSTDTQYF.

The table lists this clonotype with a few counts. The chain links TRBV2 to TRBJ1-6, with 10 positions matching TRBD1. Looked up from germline, CDR1 is SNHLY and CDR2 is FYNNEI. The V and J ends lost 7 bases and 9 bases, in that order; junction bases with no gene match: 6. The CDR3 covers 14 residues. The CDR3 here is CASISGTGASPLHF. CDR3 DNA sequence: TGTGCCAGCATAAGTGGGACAGGGGCTTCACCCCTCCACTTT.

The V and J genes are TRBV3-1 and TRBJ2-5, with a weak D call TRBD1 (6 bases). The CDR3 sequence is 12 residues long. The V and J ends lost 4 bases and 8 bases respectively, with 11 bases between them. The germline V gene has CDR1 LGHDT and CDR2 YNNKEL (reference sequence). The CDR3 protein is CASSLFRGTQYF. CDR3 sequence (DNA): TGTGCCAGCAGCCTCTTCAGGGGAACCCAGTACTTC.

In its sample, this clonotype was seen many times. The V call is TRBV11-2, the J call TRBJ1-1, with D perhaps TRBD1 (6 bases). Trimming took off 1 base at V and 5 bases at J, with 11 bases between the two ends. CDR3 length equals 14 residues. The germline V gene encodes CDR1 SGHAT and CDR2 FQNNGV. Here the CDR3 reads CASSLGRQGTEAFF. In DNA form, the CDR3 reads TGTGCCAGCAGCTTAGGTCGGCAGGGGACTGAAGCTTTCTTT.

This clonotype was observed at least ten times. The chain has TRBV28 and TRBJ2-7; 7 bases match TRBD1. V lost 5 bases to trimming and J lost 4 bases; unmatched junction nucleotides: 5. Per germline, CDR1 MDHEN and CDR2 SYDVKM. CDR3 size: 13 residues. The DNA of the CDR3 is TGTGCCAGCAGTCTGGACAGGCTGTACGAGCAGTACTTC. Translated, it gives CASSLDRLYEQYF.

This clonotype occurred many times. The gene calls are TRBV6-1 and TRBJ2-2; D is unresolved. Germline CDR1 reads MNHNS; CDR2 reads SASEGT. The CDR3 extends over 13 amino acids. V was cut by 6 bases and J by 0 bases, with 5 bases left in between. The CDR3 loop is CASSLTNTGELFF. Written as DNA, the CDR3 is TGTGCCAGCAGCCTAACGAACACCGGGGAGCTGTTTTTT.

This clonotype has at least ten counts. The rearrangement joins TRBV24-1 to TRBJ2-1, with 15 bases matching TRBD2. The CDR3 spans 20 residues. Trimming took 2 bases from V and 0 from J; bases not matched to a gene: 7. The germline V gene has CDR1 KGHDR and CDR2 SFDVKD. The CDR3: CATSDSWTSGRDSSYNEQFF. CDR3 DNA: TGTGCCACCAGTGATTCGTGGACTAGCGGGAGGGATAGCTCCTACAATGAGCAGTTCTTC.

This clonotype was seen at least ten times. This rearrangement joins TRBV10-3 to TRBJ2-7; D is undetermined. V shed 5 bases and J shed 2 bases, with 13 bases lying between them. This CDR3 has 14 amino acids. Germline-derived CDR1 and CDR2 are ENHRY and SYGVKD. The CDR3 coding sequence is TGTGCCATCAGTCCGGGTCAAACCCCCTACGAGCAGTACTTC. Translating it yields CAISPGQTPYEQYF.

This clonotype has at least ten counts. This sequence joins TRBV20-1 and TRBJ2-3; possible D gene TRBD2, 5 bases. Germline values: CDR1 DFQATT, CDR2 SNEGSKA (reference sequence). The CDR3 sequence is 15 residues long. V lost 6 bases to trimming and J lost 7 bases, with 23 bases between them. CDR3 in DNA: TGCAGTGCCCCGAGATATGGCCCGGGAATGAATACGCAGTATTTT. It is translated as CSAPRYGPGMNTQYF.

This clonotype was detected many times. This chain links TRBV6-4 with TRBJ1-1, with no clear D. Looked up from germline, CDR1 is MRHNA and CDR2 is SNTAGT. The CDR3 totals 13 residues. V was shortened by 2 bases and J by 1 base, with 5 bases between the two germline ends. The CDR3 DNA reads TGTGCCAGCAGTGACGCACAGAACACTGAAGCTTTCTTT. As protein: CASSDAQNTEAFF.

The V gene is TRBV20-1, the J gene TRBJ1-1; D might be TRBD1 (6 bases). Germline V gene lookup returns CDR1 DFQATT and CDR2 SNEGSKA (reference sequence). The CDR3 spans 12 residues. This CDR3 is CSQTTGSTEAFF. The CDR3 bases are TGCAGCCAAACAACAGGGAGCACTGAAGCTTTCTTT.

This clonotype was detected ten times or more. The gene calls are TRBV20-1 and TRBJ2-3; 8 positions agree with TRBD1. CDR1 DFQATT and CDR2 SNEGSKA come from the germline V gene (reference sequence). The CDR3 runs to 12 residues. V lost 8 bases to trimming and J lost 6 bases; unmatched junction nucleotides: 7. CDR3 sequence (DNA): TGCAGTAGACAGGGGCCGGCGGATACGCAGTATTTT. This encodes CSRQGPADTQYF.

With regard to this clonotype: This may be a read error, as it is one base from a much larger clone. CDR3 DNA: TGTGCCAGCAGCTTGACCCGTCTCCGAGGAAACACCATATATTTT. Translation gives CASSLTRLRGNTIYF. The rearrangement links TRBV6-2 or TRBV6-3 to TRBJ1-3; D ambiguous. V lost 6 bases and J 4 bases, leaving 16 bases between the germline ends. This CDR3 has 15 amino acids. Germline assignment: CDR1 MNHEY and CDR2 SVGEGT.

The chain links TRBV7-8 to TRBJ2-3; TRBD1 might be the D (6 bases). Trimming cost V 4 bases and J 6 bases, with 11 bases left between them. This CDR3 has 13 amino acids. Germline V gene lookup returns CDR1 SGHVS and CDR2 FQNEAQ. This chain's CDR3 is CASSYRQEDTQYF. CDR3 sequence (DNA): TGTGCCAGCAGCTACCGACAGGAGGATACGCAGTATTTT.

In this sample, this clonotype turned up a few times. V gene TRBV27 combines with J gene TRBJ2-5; D might be TRBD2 (7 bases). V gave up 2 bases and J gave up 0 bases, with 22 bases separating them. The CDR3 length is 19 residues. Looked up from germline, CDR1 is MNHEY and CDR2 is SMNVEV (reference sequence). CDR3 DNA: TGTGCCAGCAGTTTAGAAGGGGGTAGCGGGCGAATTAACCAAGAGACCCAGTACTTC. Translating it yields CASSLEGGSGRINQETQYF.

V usage is TRBV7-9 and J usage is TRBJ1-1, with D possibly TRBD1 on 6 matching bases. The germline V gene encodes CDR1 SEHNR and CDR2 FQNEAQ (reference sequence). V was trimmed by 3 bases and J by 1 base, leaving 9 bases between them. This CDR3 has 14 amino acids. CDR3 protein: CASSFLTGNTEAFF. CDR3 nucleotide sequence: TGTGCCAGCAGCTTCCTGACAGGGAACACTGAAGCTTTCTTT.

This clonotype was found many times. This rearrangement joins TRBV3-1 to TRBJ2-1; 11 nucleotides agree with TRBD2. Trimming cost V 3 bases and J 3 bases; bases outside gene matches: 13. The V gene's germline CDR1 is LGHDT and CDR2 YNNKEL (reference sequence). The CDR3 has 19 amino acids. CDR3 region: CASSQVPGTSGRNYNEQFF. In DNA form, the CDR3 reads TGTGCCAGCAGCCAGGTTCCCGGGACTAGCGGAAGAAACTACAATGAGCAGTTCTTC.

This clonotype was observed a few times. CDR3 sequence reads: CASSLEGNFPTEAFF. The CDR3 DNA sequence: TGTGCCAGCAGCTTAGAGGGGAATTTCCCGACTGAAGCTTTCTTT. The chain couples TRBV11-2 to TRBJ1-1; no definite D call. Trimming took 0 bases from V and 5 from J, leaving 13 bases between them. The CDR3 totals 15 residues. The germline gives CDR1 SGHAT, CDR2 FQNNGV.

This clonotype appeared many times. J is TRBJ1-2 and V is TRBV6-6, with 7 bases matching TRBD1. The CDR3 contains 17 residues. Trimming cost V 6 bases and J 7 bases; bases outside gene matches: 20. CDR1 MNHNY and CDR2 SVGAGI come from the germline V gene (reference sequence). As DNA, the CDR3 is TGTGCCAGCAGCCCTTCAGCCTTTACAGGGACAGTCCCTGGCTACACCTTC. This gives the protein CASSPSAFTGTVPGYTF.

The chain combines TRBV19 with TRBJ1-5; 8 bases align to TRBD1. The germline V gene has CDR1 LNHDA and CDR2 SQIVND (reference sequence). Losses at the gene ends were 6 bases for V and 0 bases for J; bases not matched to a gene: 16. CDR3 size: 19 residues. CDR3 bases: TGTGCCAGTAGCCGAGGGGGACAGGCCACTTCTTATAGCAATCAGCCCCAGCATTTT. Its translation is CASSRGGQATSYSNQPQHF. Full variable domain (remainder filled in from reference TRBV19 and TRBJ1-5): DGGITQSPKYLFRKEGQNVTLSCEQNLNHDAMYWYRQDPGQGLRLIYYSQIVNDFQKGDIAEGYSVSREKKESFPLTVTSAQKNPTAFYLCASSRGGQATSYSNQPQHFGDGTRLSIL.

This clonotype was seen repeatedly, ten times or more. J is TRBJ1-2 and V is TRBV7-9; 7 bases align to TRBD1. CDR3 length: 14 residues. V shed 5 bases and J 0 bases; nucleotides not matched to a gene: 3. The germline gives CDR1 SEHNR, CDR2 FQNEAQ (reference sequence). CDR3 DNA: TGTGCCAGCAGCCCCGACAGGGCTAACTATGGCTACACCTTC. This translates into CASSPDRANYGYTF.

This clonotype occurred many times. The chain carries TRBV20-1 and TRBJ2-7; D might be TRBD1 or TRBD2, each matching 5 bases. Trimming removed 6 bases at V and 2 bases at J, with 14 bases between. The CDR3 extends over 13 amino acids. Germline CDR1 DFQATT, CDR2 SNEGSKA (reference sequence). CDR3 DNA: TGCAGTGCCTCCTCCGGGGCAGCCTACGAGCAGTACTTC. As protein: CSASSGAAYEQYF.

A few counts support this clonotype. The chain recombines TRBV20-1 with TRBJ2-3; TRBD2 matches at 8 bases. J was trimmed by 3 bases and V by 4 bases; bases with no gene match: 3. Looked up from germline, CDR1 is DFQATT and CDR2 is SNEGSKA (reference sequence). This CDR3 region has 13 residues. CDR3 region: CSANSGKTDTQYF. The CDR3 DNA follows: TGCAGTGCTAATAGCGGGAAGACAGATACGCAGTATTTT.

This clonotype has ten or more counts. The DNA of the CDR3 is TGTGCCAGCAGAGAGGGTAGCGGGAGTGGAGATACGCAGTATTTT. It encodes CASREGSGSGDTQYF. This chain joins TRBV9 and TRBJ2-3, with 9 positions matching TRBD2. Losses at the gene ends were 5 bases for V and 5 bases for J; bases not matched to a gene: 9. Germline V gene lookup returns CDR1 SGDLS and CDR2 YYNGEE. The CDR3 runs to 15 residues.

This clonotype was seen many times. J is TRBJ2-1 and V is TRBV20-1; 12 bases align to TRBD2. The junction had 9 bases not matched to a gene; V was cut back by 6 bases and J by 9 bases. Germline V gene lookup returns CDR1 DFQATT and CDR2 SNEGSKA (reference sequence). The CDR3 runs to 14 residues. CDR3 amino acids: CSAPHTSGRSEQFF. In nucleotides, the CDR3 is TGCAGTGCCCCCCACACTAGCGGGAGGAGTGAGCAGTTCTTC.

This clonotype was counted between two and nine times. The chain recombines TRBV19 with TRBJ2-7, with no clear D. The CDR3 is made up of 13 amino acids. CDR1 LNHDA and CDR2 SQIVND come from the germline V gene (reference sequence). Trimming left V 1 base short and J 3 bases short, with 7 bases between. The CDR3 region has the DNA TGTGCCAGTAGTATAGGACTGTTCTACGAGCAGTACGTC. It yields the protein CASSIGLFYEQYV.